Following are 5 T cell receptor beta chains from one sample sequenced in a study of T cell repertoires in cytomegalovirus infection (dated by TCRdb to between 2019 and 2020). Antigens for these TCRs are unknown. Data came from an Illumina HiSeq 1500. The raw public reads went through TCRdb reprocessing: fastp at Q25, MiXCR clone calling, in-frame beta chains kept. Rows are combined by CDR3 protein, so each entry shows the most common genes and DNA. For this sample the table gives 400,000 to 600,000 distinct CDR3 sequences, of which about two fifths were detected only once. The leading ten clones occupy 43% of the sample. Interpreted using the paper, the treatment or condition label stands for: in vitro stimulation with specific CMV peptide epitopes to enrich CMV-specific T cells. The sequencing used cultured PBMCs, collected from culture after CMV antigen stimulation. The receptors derive from a human donor in good health (CMV status not recorded). Some clones in this sample may be carry-over from other donors' samples.

The sample holds a few counts of this clonotype. This chain uses TRBV7-2 with TRBJ1-5; D is uncertain. Germline V lookup: CDR1 SGHTA, CDR2 FQGNSA. V lost 2 bases, J lost 4 bases, and 15 bases lay in between. The length of the CDR3 is 16 residues. The CDR3 coding sequence is TGTGCCAGCAGCTTACATCCCCCCACCACGAATCAGCCCCAGCATTTT. It encodes CASSLHPPTTNQPQHF.

This clonotype was counted at least ten times. The chain employs TRBV6-6 and TRBJ2-5; the D is unclear. Germline lookup yields CDR1 MNHNY and CDR2 SVGAGI (reference sequence). The CDR3 consists of 15 residues. Trimming cost V 0 bases and J 1 base, with 9 bases left between them. The CDR3 reads CASSYSSELQETQYF. The CDR3 nucleotides are TGTGCCAGCAGTTACTCCTCCGAGCTCCAAGAGACCCAGTACTTC.

The V gene is TRBV5-6, the J gene TRBJ2-7; TRBD1 might be the D (6 bases). The germline V and J ends were trimmed by 4 bases and 2 bases, with 13 bases remaining between them. The V gene's germline CDR1 is SGHDT and CDR2 YYEEEE. CDR3 length equals 14 residues. Here the CDR3 reads CASSSRDIAYEQYF. The DNA of the CDR3 is TGTGCCAGCAGCAGCCGGGACATTGCCTACGAGCAGTACTTC.

In its sample, this clonotype was seen many times. V is TRBV7-2 and J is TRBJ2-2; the D is unclear. The CDR3 is 13 amino acids. Trimming removed 5 bases from V and 5 bases from J, with 9 bases in between. CDR1 SGHTA and CDR2 FQGNSA come from the germline V gene. The CDR3, as DNA: TGTGCCAGCAGCCCCGTAGGGACCGGGGAGCTGTTTTTT. This sequence encodes CASSPVGTGELFF.

The rearrangement uses TRBV27 and TRBJ1-6; the D gene is possibly TRBD1 (5 bases). The CDR3 is 13 amino acids. The V and J ends lost 3 bases and 9 bases respectively, with 9 bases between them. From germline, CDR1 is MNHEY and CDR2 SMNVEV (reference sequence). CDR3 protein: CASSFPGISPLHF. The CDR3 coding sequence is TGTGCCAGCAGTTTTCCAGGGATTTCACCCCTCCACTTT.